This T cell receptor beta chain originates from a study of beta chain features in type 1 diabetes. Overall study: No patient-donor differences in age, gender, total cells or subset yield. Study-wide points: Reduced insertions and increased deletions marked VDJ junctions in type 1 diabetes patients.

On this clone itself: Its antigen is undetermined.

Expressed TCRB transcripts got sequenced, as all isolated RNA was reverse transcribed. Produced via immunoSEQ multiplex PCR; TCRdb's table is partial and in-frame only. The repertoire holds 400,000 to 600,000 clones, with roughly 31% as singletons. The CDR3 length is 13 residues. Germline V gives CDR1 SQVTM, CDR2 ANQGSEA. Trimming removed 4 bases at V and 1 base at J, with 10 bases between. A CD45RO/CCR7/CD25/CD127/CD95/CD27 panel sorted naive, central memory, regulatory and stem cell-like memory CD4+ cells. Populations isolated by sorting all had purity greater than 95%. The rearrangement links TRBV29-1 to TRBJ1-1, with D uncertain. Sequenced material: naive CD4+ T cells from blood. The sequence derives from a young man in good health. DNA for the CDR3: TGCAGCGTTGTCACAGTTGGGAACACTGAAGCTTTCTTT. Amino acids: CSVVTVGNTEAFF.